These 28 T cell receptor beta chains came from one sample sequenced in a study of shared clonotypes between healthy human individuals. Only in-frame clones appear in the TCRdb table, and some are missing; sequencing was by immunoSEQ multiplex PCR. The sample contains 2 million to 2.5 million clones, less than 95% of which appear only once. Cells designated naive CD8 were CD45RO-negative and were positively selected for CCR7, with terminally differentiated effector memory CD45RA+ cells excluded. Input material: naive CD8+ T cells sorted from blood. Source of these receptors: a man aged 18 to 29 in good health.

V usage is TRBV9 and J usage is TRBJ2-3; no firm D call. Germline values: CDR1 SGDLS, CDR2 YYNGEE. V was cut by 0 bases and J by 5 bases, with 7 bases left in between. There are 13 residues in the CDR3. In DNA form, the CDR3 reads TGTGCCAGCAGCGTAGACACTTTAGATACGCAGTATTTT. Its translation: CASSVDTLDTQYF.

Concerning this clone itself: The sample holds other DNA sequences that translate to the same CDR3. J is TRBJ1-2 and V is TRBV19; 8 positions agree with TRBD1. CDR1 is LNHDA and CDR2 is SQIVND in the germline V gene (reference sequence). The CDR3 contains 14 residues. The J segment lost 4 bases and the V segment lost 5 bases, leaving 6 bases of the junction unmatched. The CDR3 is CASSPGQGGYGYTF. DNA for the CDR3: TGTGCCAGTAGTCCCGGACAGGGTGGCTATGGCTACACCTTC.

Points on this clone: The same CDR3 is also encoded by other DNA sequences in this sample. The chain is built from TRBV6-1 and TRBJ2-7; D unclear. The V and J ends lost 2 bases and 4 bases respectively, with 3 bases between them. CDR3 length: 11 residues. Germline V gene lookup returns CDR1 MNHNS and CDR2 SASEGT. The CDR3 sequence is CASSEFYEQYF. In nucleotides, the CDR3 is TGTGCCAGCAGTGAATTTTACGAGCAGTACTTC.

V usage is TRBV15 and J usage is TRBJ2-7, with D possibly being TRBD2 (5 bases). The germline gives CDR1 LNHNV, CDR2 YYDKDF (reference sequence). V was clipped by 4 bases and J by 5 bases, with 18 bases between them. The CDR3 contains 15 residues. CDR3 coding DNA: TGTGCCACCAGCATTCGTTCCTCTACTAGGGACGAGCAGTACTTC. It translates to CATSIRSSTRDEQYF.

The V and J genes are TRBV9 and TRBJ2-7, with 10 nucleotides matching TRBD1. The CDR3 is made up of 15 amino acids. V was clipped by 3 bases and J by 5 bases; unmatched bases: 8. CDR1 and CDR2 (germline): SGDLS, YYNGEE. The CDR3 loop reads CASSGGTGEAHEQYF. Written as DNA, the CDR3 is TGTGCCAGCAGCGGCGGGACAGGGGAAGCCCACGAGCAGTACTTC.

The chain recombines TRBV18 with TRBJ2-1, with D hard to call. There are 12 residues in the CDR3. V shed 2 bases and J shed 5 bases, with 4 bases lying between them. Germline assignment: CDR1 KGHSH and CDR2 LQKENI. The CDR3 DNA sequence: TGTGCCAGCTCACCAAGGAACAATGAGCAGTTCTTC. Amino acids: CASSPRNNEQFF.

The chain has TRBV6-5 and TRBJ1-1; D might be TRBD1 (5 bases). The CDR3 length is 13 residues. Trimming took 4 bases from V and 7 from J, leaving 13 bases between them. Germline lookup yields CDR1 MNHEY and CDR2 SVGAGI. CDR3 nucleotide sequence: TGTGCCAGCAGTTGGGGCAGGGACCTTGAAGCTTTCTTT. Its translation is CASSWGRDLEAFF.

The chain combines TRBV6-5 with TRBJ2-3; the match to TRBD2 covers 7 bases. After removal of 6 bases from V and 0 bases from J, the junction contained 6 bases not matched to a gene. CDR1 and CDR2 from the germline V gene are MNHEY and SVGAGI. This CDR3 is built from 15 residues. The CDR3 protein is CASRKLAGSTDTQYF. CDR3 sequence (DNA): TGTGCCAGCAGAAAATTAGCGGGTAGCACAGATACGCAGTATTTT.

The chain links TRBV2 to TRBJ2-7; 12 bases map to TRBD1. The V gene end was trimmed by 3 bases and the J gene end by 6 bases; junction bases not matched to a gene: 6. The germline gives CDR1 SNHLY, CDR2 FYNNEI. The length of the CDR3 is 15 residues. CDR3 region: CASSELWGQGAEQYF. The CDR3 DNA is TGTGCCAGCAGTGAGTTATGGGGACAGGGGGCCGAGCAGTACTTC.

The J gene is TRBJ2-7, the V gene TRBV10-3, with 9 nucleotides matching TRBD1. CDR1 ENHRY and CDR2 SYGVKD come from the germline V gene. V shed 0 bases and J 3 bases; nucleotides not matched to a gene: 6. This CDR3 has 16 amino acids. The CDR3 reads CAISESPGQGSYEQYF. CDR3 nucleotide sequence: TGTGCCATCAGTGAGTCCCCAGGACAGGGGAGCTACGAGCAGTACTTC.

V usage is TRBV6-1 and J usage is TRBJ2-7; unclear D gene. CDR3 size: 15 residues. Germline CDR1 MNHNS, CDR2 SASEGT. The germline V and J ends were trimmed by 2 bases and 3 bases, with 14 bases remaining between them. This CDR3 is CASSESTAVGYEQYF. CDR3 nucleotides: TGTGCCAGCAGTGAATCAACGGCGGTCGGCTACGAGCAGTACTTC.

V gene TRBV4-3 combines with J gene TRBJ2-7; D may be TRBD1 (5 bases). CDR3 length equals 15 residues. Deletions cut 1 base from V and 3 bases from J, with 13 bases between. Per germline, CDR1 LGHNA and CDR2 YSLEER. This CDR3 reads CASSQGQGFNYEQYF. Here the CDR3 DNA reads TGCGCCAGCAGCCAAGGGCAGGGCTTTAACTACGAGCAGTACTTC.

The chain is built from TRBV27 and TRBJ2-7; D not certain. Trimming removed 6 bases at V and 0 bases at J, with 6 bases between. The CDR3 is 12 amino acids. The V gene's germline CDR1 is MNHEY and CDR2 SMNVEV (reference sequence). CDR3 sequence reads: CASSPRSYEQYF. The CDR3 DNA reads TGTGCCAGCAGCCCCCGCTCCTACGAGCAGTACTTC.

CDR3 sequence: CASSPWTGRDTQYF. As DNA, the CDR3 is TGTGCCAGCAGCCCTTGGACAGGGCGAGATACGCAGTATTTT. This rearrangement joins TRBV7-9 to TRBJ2-3; 8 positions agree with TRBD1. Per the germline V gene, CDR1 is SEHNR and CDR2 is FQNEAQ (reference sequence). V dropped 5 bases and J dropped 5; count of bases not matched to a gene: 6. The CDR3 consists of 14 residues. Filled out from reference TRBV7-9 and TRBJ2-3, the complete variable domain reads DTGVSQNPRHKITKRGQNVTFRCDPISEHNRLYWYRQTLGQGPEFLTYFQNEAQLEKSRLLSDRFSAERPKGSFSTLEIQRTEQGDSAMYLCASSPWTGRDTQYFGPGTRLTVL.

The gene calls are TRBV19 and TRBJ2-1; D remains unclear. The CDR3 consists of 13 residues. Per the germline V gene, CDR1 is LNHDA and CDR2 is SQIVND (reference sequence). The ends were cut back, 2 bases at V and 6 bases at J, with 8 bases in the middle. CDR3 bases: TGTGCCAGTAGTATAATTGTTTCCAATGAGCAGTTCTTC. It codes for CASSIIVSNEQFF.

Note on this clone: This specimen includes other DNA sequences encoding the same CDR3. The V and J genes are TRBV6-6 and TRBJ2-3; D not resolved. Germline CDR1 and CDR2: MNHNY and SVGAGI (reference sequence). Trimming took 0 bases from V and 1 from J, leaving 5 bases between them. This CDR3 region has 14 residues. The CDR3 spells CASSYSGGTDTQYF. For the CDR3, the DNA is TGTGCCAGCAGTTACTCGGGCGGCACAGATACGCAGTATTTT.

The chain joins TRBV19 to TRBJ2-7, with 8 bases matching TRBD1. With V trimmed by 5 bases and J by 2 bases, 8 bases remained unmatched. The CDR3 spans 15 residues. Germline values: CDR1 LNHDA, CDR2 SQIVND (reference sequence). CDR3 in DNA: TGTGCCAGTAGTGTAACAGGACAGGGTCCCTACGAGCAGTACTTC. Residues: CASSVTGQGPYEQYF.

The chain employs TRBV27 and TRBJ2-7; either TRBD1 or TRBD2 may fit D (5 bases each). CDR1 MNHEY and CDR2 SMNVEV come from the germline V gene (reference sequence). With 4 bases removed from V and 6 bases from J, the gap between germline ends came to 16 bases. The CDR3 spans 14 residues. The CDR3, as DNA: TGTGCCAGCAGTTCCCGGGACGCCGGCTCCGAGCAGTACTTC. Encoded protein: CASSSRDAGSEQYF.

This chain joins TRBV6-1 and TRBJ1-5; unclear D gene. Germline V gives CDR1 MNHNS, CDR2 SASEGT. This CDR3 is 14 amino acids long. Trimming pared 8 bases from V and 0 bases from J, leaving 11 bases between. The CDR3 DNA sequence: TGTGCCAGCTTCGGAGACTATAGCAATCAGCCCCAGCATTTT. Its translation is CASFGDYSNQPQHF.

The genes are TRBV28 and TRBJ2-7, with a tentative D call TRBD1 (6 bases). The CDR3 sequence is 16 residues long. Germline V gene data show CDR1 as MDHEN and CDR2 as SYDVKM. V was shortened by 6 bases and J by 5 bases, with 23 bases between the two germline ends. The CDR3 sequence: CASSASTGFVYHEQYF. The CDR3 nucleotides read TGTGCCAGCAGCGCTTCTACAGGGTTTGTTTATCACGAGCAGTACTTC.

The chain has TRBV29-1 and TRBJ2-7, with 12 bases that match TRBD2. This CDR3 has 15 residues. CDR1 is SQVTM, CDR2 ANQGSEA, per germline. The V segment lost 2 bases and the J segment 2 bases; nucleotides outside the gene matches: 4. This chain's CDR3 is CSVEPLAGGPYEQYF. The CDR3 coding sequence is TGCAGCGTTGAACCTCTAGCGGGAGGGCCCTACGAGCAGTACTTC.

The chain is built from TRBV27 and TRBJ2-7; no definite D call. The CDR3 spans 14 residues. Germline-derived CDR1 and CDR2 are MNHEY and SMNVEV (reference sequence). With 0 bases removed from V and 2 bases from J, the gap between germline ends came to 8 bases. The CDR3 protein is CASSLSATAYEQYF. Written as DNA, the CDR3 is TGTGCCAGCAGTTTATCTGCTACTGCCTACGAGCAGTACTTC.

This chain connects TRBV7-2 to TRBJ2-7, with D possibly being TRBD1 (5 bases). CDR3 length: 12 amino acids. V was pared by 5 bases and J by 9 bases, with 14 bases between. Germline V CDR1 and CDR2: SGHTA, FQGNSA. The CDR3 DNA sequence: TGTGCCAGCAGCGTAGACAGCCTGGGGCAGTACTTC. This gives the protein CASSVDSLGQYF. Filled out from reference TRBV7-2 and TRBJ2-7, the complete variable domain reads GAGVSQSPSNKVTEKGKDVELRCDPISGHTALYWYRQSLGQGLEFLIYFQGNSAPDKSGLPSDRFSAERTGGSVSTLTIQRTQQEDSAVYLCASSVDSLGQYFGPGTRLTVT.

On this clone: Other DNA sequences from this sample encode an identical CDR3 as well. The chain carries TRBV5-1 and TRBJ1-1; D unclear. V lost 0 bases, J lost 1 base, and 7 bases lay in between. Looked up from germline, CDR1 is SGHRS and CDR2 is YFSETQ. This CDR3 spans 14 amino acids. This CDR3 reads CASSLGGPNTEAFF. DNA for the CDR3: TGCGCCAGCAGCTTGGGAGGGCCGAACACTGAAGCTTTCTTT.

The chain uses TRBV28 and TRBJ2-7; perhaps TRBD1 as D (5 bases). The CDR3 extends over 14 amino acids. Trimming removed 6 bases from V and 7 bases from J, with 19 bases in between. In germline, CDR1 is MDHEN, CDR2 SYDVKM. The CDR3 here is CASSPTGSSGEQYF. For the CDR3, the DNA is TGTGCCAGCAGCCCCACCGGGTCTTCAGGGGAGCAGTACTTC.

V gene TRBV6-5 combines with J gene TRBJ2-7; 7 nucleotides match TRBD2. CDR1 is MNHEY and CDR2 is SVGAGI in the germline V gene. J was trimmed by 3 bases and V by 0 bases; bases with no gene match: 5. This CDR3 spans 15 amino acids. DNA of the CDR3: TGTGCCAGCAGTTACTCGGTTAGCGGGTTCTACGAGCAGTACTTC. It codes for CASSYSVSGFYEQYF.

This chain uses TRBV6-1 with TRBJ1-2; D not resolved. This CDR3 is built from 14 residues. Germline V gene data show CDR1 as MNHNS and CDR2 as SASEGT. V was shortened by 2 bases and J by 4 bases, with 11 bases between the two germline ends. CDR3 in DNA: TGTGCCAGCAGTGAATACGGGGTCGGCTATGGCTACACCTTC. Its translation: CASSEYGVGYGYTF.

This sequence joins TRBV12-2 and TRBJ2-7; TRBD2, as called in the table, went unchecked against the DNA. TRBV12-2 is annotated as a pseudogene. CDR3 length: 18 residues. The CDR3 coding sequence is TGTGCAAGTCGCTTAGCGGGTCGAGCGGGAGGGACCCCCTACGAGCAGTACTTC. This gives the protein CASRLAGRAGGTPYEQYF.